A selection of T cell receptor beta chains follows, all from one sample in a study of Graves' ophthalmopathy and Graves' hyperthyroidism. TCRdb independently ran MiXCR on the multiplex PCR reads; one entry per CDR3 protein. The sample lists under 800,000 distinct CDR3 sequences; 20% to 25% were seen once. Sequences were obtained from peripheral blood. The source of these receptors is a young woman with stable Graves' hyperthyroidism. Some clones in this sample may be carry-over from other donors' samples. The CDR3 runs from the conserved cysteine through the conserved F or W. The D gene is left open where the match is weak. The size of a clone is reported for some rows only, either as once, few or many, or as a class for expanded clones.

clone_size: many
j_call: TRBJ2-7
d_call: TRBD1
v_call: TRBV5-1
cdr3_aa: CASSLSGRGYGEQYF
cdr3_nt: TGCGCCAGCAGCTTGTCCGGCAGGGGGTACGGCGAGCAGTACTTC

clone_size: many
j_call: TRBJ1-2
d_call: TRBD1
v_call: TRBV10-3
cdr3_aa: CAISEVEGANYGYTF
cdr3_nt: TGTGCCATCAGTGAGGTTGAGGGGGCGAACTATGGCTACACCTTC

clone_size: few
j_call: TRBJ2-5
d_call: TRBD2
v_call: TRBV2
cdr3_aa: CASRGTSGGLQETQYF
cdr3_nt: TGTGCCAGCAGGGGGACTAGCGGGGGCCTCCAAGAGACCCAGTACTTC

clone_size: many
j_call: TRBJ1-5
d_call: -
v_call: TRBV6-2/TRBV6-3
cdr3_aa: CASGPGWGNQPQHF
cdr3_nt: TGTGCCAGCGGGCCCGGTTGGGGCAATCAGCCCCAGCATTTT

clone_size: few
j_call: TRBJ2-1
d_call: -
v_call: TRBV5-4
cdr3_aa: CASSPAGGGNEQFF
cdr3_nt: TGTGCCAGCAGCCCGGCCGGGGGAGGTAATGAGCAGTTCTTC

clone_size: many
j_call: TRBJ2-7
d_call: -
v_call: TRBV12-3/TRBV12-4
cdr3_aa: CASSFYDGPRTYEQYF
cdr3_nt: TGTGCCAGCAGTTTTTACGATGGGCCCAGAACCTACGAGCAGTACTTC

clone_size: -
j_call: TRBJ2-7
d_call: -
v_call: TRBV2
cdr3_aa: CASSDGSPYEQYF
cdr3_nt: TGTGCCAGCAGTGATGGGTCCCCTTACGAGCAGTACTTC

clone_size: -
j_call: TRBJ1-1
d_call: -
v_call: TRBV7-3
cdr3_aa: CASSGPETPNTEAFF
cdr3_nt: TGTGCCAGCAGCGGGCCCGAGACACCGAACACTGAAGCTTTCTTT

clone_size: many
j_call: TRBJ2-7
d_call: -
v_call: TRBV20-1
cdr3_aa: CSPTGLDTYEQYF
cdr3_nt: TGCAGTCCTACGGGACTGGATACCTACGAGCAGTACTTC

clone_size: many
j_call: TRBJ2-7
d_call: -
v_call: TRBV2
cdr3_aa: CASSGLLKAGAMYEQYF
cdr3_nt: TGTGCCAGCAGTGGTCTTCTGAAGGCAGGGGCGATGTACGAGCAGTACTTC

clone_size: -
j_call: TRBJ1-5
d_call: TRBD1
v_call: TRBV2
cdr3_aa: CASREGGGYQPQHF
cdr3_nt: TGTGCCAGCAGAGAAGGAGGGGGCTATCAGCCCCAGCATTTT

clone_size: -
j_call: TRBJ1-3
d_call: -
v_call: TRBV20-1
cdr3_aa: CSVPSRGSGNTIYF
cdr3_nt: TGCAGTGTCCCAAGCAGAGGTTCTGGAAACACCATATATTTT

clone_size: many
j_call: TRBJ2-7
d_call: TRBD2
v_call: TRBV6-2/TRBV6-3
cdr3_aa: CASSWERGNSYEQYF
cdr3_nt: TGTGCCAGCAGTTGGGAGCGGGGGAACTCCTACGAGCAGTACTTC

clone_size: many
j_call: TRBJ2-7
d_call: -
v_call: TRBV2
cdr3_aa: CASSEAPDTTYEQYF
cdr3_nt: TGTGCCAGCAGTGAAGCGCCGGACACGACCTACGAGCAGTACTTC

clone_size: many
j_call: TRBJ2-7
d_call: -
v_call: TRBV10-3
cdr3_aa: CATAGSVDYEQYF
cdr3_nt: TGTGCCACCGCCGGTTCGGTGGACTACGAGCAGTACTTC

clone_size: once
j_call: TRBJ2-7
d_call: TRBD2
v_call: TRBV7-2
cdr3_aa: CASSSLAGGGYEQYF
cdr3_nt: TGTGCCAGCAGCTCGTTAGCGGGCGGGGGGTACGAGCAGTACTTC

clone_size: many
j_call: TRBJ2-7
d_call: -
v_call: TRBV9
cdr3_aa: CASSEEGQFHEQYF
cdr3_nt: TGTGCCAGCAGCGAAGAGGGGCAGTTTCACGAGCAGTACTTC

clone_size: -
j_call: TRBJ2-7
d_call: TRBD1
v_call: TRBV12-3/TRBV12-4
cdr3_aa: CASSLDRGYAYEQYF
cdr3_nt: TGTGCCAGCAGCCTCGACAGGGGGTACGCCTACGAGCAGTACTTC

clone_size: many
j_call: TRBJ1-2
d_call: -
v_call: TRBV6-1
cdr3_aa: CASTRGGVANYGYTF
cdr3_nt: TGTGCCAGCACGAGGGGAGGGGTGGCTAACTATGGCTACACCTTC

clone_size: many
j_call: TRBJ1-2
d_call: TRBD1
v_call: TRBV6-1
cdr3_aa: CASTHQGDYGYTF
cdr3_nt: TGTGCCAGCACCCATCAGGGGGACTATGGCTACACCTTC

clone_size: few
j_call: TRBJ2-5
d_call: -
v_call: TRBV20-1
cdr3_aa: CSVRETQYF
cdr3_nt: TGCAGTGTTCGAGAGACCCAGTACTTC

clone_size: -
j_call: TRBJ2-5
d_call: TRBD1
v_call: TRBV30
cdr3_aa: CAWKPPWGTASQETQYF
cdr3_nt: TGTGCCTGGAAGCCCCCCTGGGGGACAGCGAGTCAAGAGACCCAGTACTTC

clone_size: many
j_call: TRBJ2-7
d_call: -
v_call: TRBV6-1
cdr3_aa: CASSEKQGYEQYF
cdr3_nt: TGTGCCAGCAGTGAAAAACAGGGCTACGAGCAGTACTTC

clone_size: many
j_call: TRBJ1-1
d_call: TRBD1
v_call: TRBV27
cdr3_aa: CASSGRDRGNTEAFF
cdr3_nt: TGTGCCAGCAGTGGACGGGACAGGGGGAACACTGAAGCTTTCTTT

clone_size: many
j_call: TRBJ2-7
d_call: TRBD2
v_call: TRBV11-2
cdr3_aa: CASSFGHGTSGSSYEQYF
cdr3_nt: TGTGCCAGCAGCTTCGGGCACGGGACTAGCGGGAGCTCCTACGAGCAGTACTTC

clone_size: -
j_call: TRBJ2-7
d_call: -
v_call: TRBV7-3
cdr3_aa: CASSLHGNSYEQYF
cdr3_nt: TGTGCCAGCAGCTTACACGGGAACTCCTACGAGCAGTACTTC

clone_size: few
j_call: TRBJ2-1
d_call: TRBD1
v_call: TRBV2
cdr3_aa: CASSHRDRGYPLSYNEQFF
cdr3_nt: TGTGCCAGCAGTCACCGGGACAGGGGGTATCCCCTAAGCTACAATGAGCAGTTCTTC

clone_size: many
j_call: TRBJ1-1
d_call: -
v_call: TRBV20-1
cdr3_aa: CSARDPISEAFF
cdr3_nt: TGCAGTGCTAGAGACCCCATTTCGGAGGCTTTCTTT

clone_size: many
j_call: TRBJ2-5
d_call: TRBD2
v_call: TRBV15
cdr3_aa: CATSRDKFGTSAQETQYF
cdr3_nt: TGTGCCACCAGCAGAGATAAGTTCGGCACTAGCGCCCAAGAGACCCAGTACTTC

clone_size: many
j_call: TRBJ1-2
d_call: -
v_call: TRBV6-5
cdr3_aa: CASSYMGPQYGYTF
cdr3_nt: TGTGCCAGCAGTTACATGGGACCACAATATGGCTACACCTTC

clone_size: few
j_call: TRBJ1-2
d_call: -
v_call: TRBV3-1
cdr3_aa: CASSQVGSYGYTF
cdr3_nt: TGTGCCAGCAGCCAAGTAGGGAGCTATGGCTACACCTTC

clone_size: few
j_call: TRBJ1-2
d_call: -
v_call: TRBV27
cdr3_aa: CASSKAQEIGYGYTF
cdr3_nt: TGTGCCAGCAGTAAGGCACAGGAGATCGGCTATGGCTACACCTTC

clone_size: -
j_call: TRBJ2-7
d_call: -
v_call: TRBV28
cdr3_aa: CASSLPSVLYEQYF
cdr3_nt: TGTGCCAGCAGTTTACCTAGCGTCCTCTACGAGCAGTACTTC

clone_size: many
j_call: TRBJ1-2
d_call: -
v_call: TRBV7-3
cdr3_aa: CASSSSGGAGSDGYTF
cdr3_nt: TGTGCCAGCAGCTCATCCGGTGGGGCAGGGAGCGATGGCTACACCTTC

clone_size: many
j_call: TRBJ1-5
d_call: -
v_call: TRBV6-5
cdr3_aa: CASSYSTHQPQHF
cdr3_nt: TGTGCCAGCAGTTACTCCACCCATCAGCCCCAGCATTTT

clone_size: many
j_call: TRBJ2-6
d_call: -
v_call: TRBV20-1
cdr3_aa: CSAREVAGANVLTF
cdr3_nt: TGCAGTGCTAGAGAGGTGGCTGGGGCCAACGTCCTGACTTTC

clone_size: many
j_call: TRBJ2-6
d_call: -
v_call: TRBV6-5
cdr3_aa: CASSYIDGSGANVLTF
cdr3_nt: TGTGCCAGCAGTTACATCGACGGCTCTGGGGCCAACGTCCTGACTTTC

clone_size: -
j_call: TRBJ2-6
d_call: -
v_call: TRBV27
cdr3_aa: CASSPDPYPGANVLTF
cdr3_nt: TGTGCCAGCAGTCCTGACCCGTACCCTGGGGCCAACGTCCTGACTTTC

clone_size: many
j_call: TRBJ2-7
d_call: -
v_call: TRBV6-1
cdr3_aa: CASSAVEGTYEQYF
cdr3_nt: TGTGCCAGCAGTGCTGTAGAGGGAACCTACGAGCAGTACTTC

clone_size: -
j_call: TRBJ2-7
d_call: -
v_call: TRBV28
cdr3_aa: CASSGRFNYEQYF
cdr3_nt: TGTGCCAGCAGTGGTAGATTCAACTACGAGCAGTACTTC

clone_size: -
j_call: TRBJ2-5
d_call: TRBD2
v_call: TRBV24-1
cdr3_aa: CATSDLGREDQETQYF
cdr3_nt: TGTGCCACCAGTGATTTGGGGCGGGAGGACCAAGAGACCCAGTACTTC

clone_size: many
j_call: TRBJ1-1
d_call: -
v_call: TRBV27
cdr3_aa: CASSTIDLGLAFF
cdr3_nt: TGTGCCAGCAGTACGATCGACTTGGGGCTCGCTTTCTTT

clone_size: many
j_call: TRBJ1-3
d_call: -
v_call: TRBV19
cdr3_aa: CASSSGQAGNTIYF
cdr3_nt: TGTGCCAGTAGTAGCGGACAAGCTGGAAACACCATATATTTT

clone_size: many
j_call: TRBJ2-7
d_call: -
v_call: TRBV20-1
cdr3_aa: CSASVQGAFYEQYF
cdr3_nt: TGCAGTGCTAGCGTGCAAGGGGCGTTCTACGAGCAGTACTTC

clone_size: many
j_call: TRBJ2-7
d_call: TRBD1
v_call: TRBV20-1
cdr3_aa: CSARARQGVIRSEQYF
cdr3_nt: TGCAGTGCTAGAGCGCGGCAGGGGGTCATCAGGAGTGAGCAGTACTTC

clone_size: many
j_call: TRBJ2-7
d_call: -
v_call: TRBV2
cdr3_aa: CASSDEGSYEQYF
cdr3_nt: TGTGCCAGCAGTGACGAGGGCTCCTACGAGCAGTACTTC